This is a list of T cell receptor beta chains from one sample in a study of brain T cells in children with intractable seizures. The table came from immunoSEQ multiplex PCR; TCRdb's copy has only in-frame clones and leaves some out. The table lists roughly 110,000 clones, 94% of them singletons. Material: peripheral blood, obtained at surgery. The receptors come from a boy younger than two with hemimegalencephaly and intractable seizures. CDR3s leave out the opening cysteine and the closing phenylalanine or tryptophan.

j_call cdr3_length v_call cdr3_aa
TRBJ1-1 13 TRBV6-1 ASSETGYRNTEAF
TRBJ1-1 12 TRBV5-4 ASSPGTANTEAF
TRBJ2-3 10 TRBV9 ASSAVTDTQY
TRBJ2-7 11 TRBV5-6 ASSLYGAYEQY
TRBJ2-1 12 TRBV6-4 ASSGGTGENEQF
TRBJ2-3 12 TRBV28 ASSPGLVSDTQY
TRBJ2-7 11 TRBV4-3 ASSPGLAYEQY
TRBJ2-7 14 TRBV4-2 ASSQEREGLSYEQY
TRBJ2-7 14 TRBV7-9 ASNGPKGASTYEQY
TRBJ2-1 11 TRBV7-9 ASSSGLANEQF
TRBJ2-1 20 TRBV19 ASSIDPWGSGIMGRAHDEQF
TRBJ2-3 10 TRBV6-5 ASKRDSDTQY
TRBJ2-7 11 TRBV30 AWSVLQGGEQY
TRBJ2-7 9 TRBV5-1 ASRASYEQY
TRBJ2-7 12 TRBV7-3 ASSLGGNAYEQY
TRBJ1-4 12 TRBV6-5 ASRVDRINEKLF
TRBJ2-1 16 TRBV13 ASTPRGASAISYNEQF
TRBJ1-2 10 TRBV19 ASTGTPYGYT
TRBJ1-2 9 TRBV30 AWSAGYGYT
TRBJ1-2 10 TRBV5-1 ASSLEGYGYT
TRBJ2-1 10 TRBV9 ASSPDYNEQF
TRBJ1-2 12 TRBV4-3 ASSPSSATYGYT
TRBJ2-6 14 TRBV9 ASSGTGGSGANVLT
TRBJ2-5 13 TRBV25-1 ASSRLAGVIETQY
TRBJ1-1 11 TRBV2 ASNRRGYTEAF
TRBJ2-2 13 TRBV5-4 ASSLAGSGTGELF
TRBJ2-1 13 TRBV19 ASNGRVAGYNEQF
TRBJ1-5 11 TRBV18 ASSPGGNQPQH
TRBJ2-3 13 TRBV27 ASSAELAEQDTQY
TRBJ2-4 14 TRBV10-3 AISDSQGTAKNIQY
TRBJ1-2 12 TRBV24-1 ATSDSRKNYGYT
TRBJ2-1 18 TRBV7-8 ASSLRAPSGRGDSYNEQF
TRBJ2-1 14 TRBV5-4 ASSLGLAGEYNEQF
TRBJ2-3 14 TRBV27 ASSLFARPSTDTQY
TRBJ2-7 10 TRBV28 ASSAPEYEQY
TRBJ2-1 13 TRBV7-2 ASSLAGTSYNEQF
TRBJ2-7 10 TRBV4-2 ASSQEGGWQY
TRBJ2-3 12 TRBV5-1 ASSLLGSTDTQY
TRBJ2-3 12 TRBV7-9 ASSLWDSTDTQY
TRBJ2-5 12 TRBV6-5 ASSPRTSIETQY
TRBJ1-2 11 TRBV10-1 ASSATGSYGYT
TRBJ1-1 12 TRBV10-3 AIRLQGVNTEAF
TRBJ2-2 17 TRBV7-6 ASSLEPPSTNWGTGELF
TRBJ2-7 17 TRBV5-6 ASSLKGTSGSSDAYEQY
TRBJ2-3 14 TRBV19 ASSISAGHVTDTQY
TRBJ2-3 12 TRBV2 ASSEGRGTDTQY
TRBJ2-5 12 TRBV5-6 ASSLGPVQETQY
TRBJ1-1 12 TRBV28 ASSSFSPNTEAF
TRBJ2-7 11 TRBV6-5 ASSPLARGEQY
TRBJ2-3 12 TRBV25-1 ASSDPLALDTQY
TRBJ2-2 13 TRBV5-1 ASSLTSPNTGELF
TRBJ1-6 12 TRBV27 ASTWGGSYSPLH
TRBJ2-5 13 TRBV7-9 ASSLWRGVNQTQY
TRBJ2-2 13 TRBV27 ASSRRGSGGGELF
TRBJ1-3 12 TRBV30 AWSVDGRGNTIY
TRBJ2-7 12 TRBV5-5 ASSQRTGGYEQY
TRBJ2-4 14 TRBV3-1/TRBV3-2 ASSRLAGGPQNIQY
TRBJ2-1 14 TRBV5-1 ASSLEGTSSYNEQF